The 2 T cell receptor beta chains reported below all come from one sample, sequenced in a study of blood T cell repertoires in COVID-19. The method was immunoSEQ multiplex PCR; TCRdb's version includes in-frame clones alone and lacks a portion of them. This table has around 170,000 clones, roughly three quarters appearing once. The sequenced sample consisted of PBMCs or T cells enriched from blood (not recorded which). The receptors derive from a man aged 55 to 70 who had been exposed to COVID-19.

V is TRBV7-3 and J is TRBJ2-2, with TRBD2 matching 7 bases. The CDR3 covers 14 residues. Germline V gene data show CDR1 as SGHTA and CDR2 as FQGTGA. The V and J ends lost 7 bases and 1 base, in that order; junction bases with no gene match: 3. This CDR3 reads CASTSGKNTGELFF. The CDR3 DNA reads as TGTGCCAGCACCAGCGGGAAGAACACCGGGGAGCTGTTTTTT.

This sequence joins TRBV7-2 and TRBJ1-1; TRBD1 agrees at 7 bases. After removal of 6 bases from V and 4 bases from J, the junction contained 11 bases not matched to a gene. Germline CDR1 SGHTA, CDR2 FQGNSA. There are 15 residues in the CDR3. CDR3 DNA sequence: TGTGCCAGCAGTAAGGATGGACAGGACCTCACTGAAGCTTTCTTT. As protein: CASSKDGQDLTEAFF.